These T cell receptor beta chains were read from a single sample in a study of esophageal squamous cell carcinoma tumors. TCRdb reprocessed the 5' RACE reads with MiXCR, giving one entry per CDR3 protein. This sample has roughly 5,000 distinct CDR3 sequences; 20% to 25% occur once, and the top ten carry roughly 30%. The sample comprised tumor tissue. The receptors stem from a man aged 50 or older with esophageal squamous cell carcinoma. The CDR3 runs from the conserved cysteine through the conserved F or W. The D gene is left open where the match is weak. Where a row states a size, it is once, few, many or the class of an expanded clone; other rows omit it.

clone_size: .
d_call: TRBD1
j_call: TRBJ1-2
v_call: TRBV20-1
cdr3_aa: CSARDSTQVYGYTF
cdr3_nt: TGCAGTGCCCGGGACAGTACCCAGGTCTATGGCTACACCTTC

clone_size: few
d_call: .
j_call: TRBJ1-3
v_call: TRBV6-6
cdr3_aa: CASSYPTVEASGNTIYF
cdr3_nt: TGTGCCAGCAGTTACCCCACGGTTGAAGCCTCTGGAAACACCATATATTTT

clone_size: medium-sized
d_call: TRBD2
j_call: TRBJ2-5
v_call: TRBV13
cdr3_aa: CASSPRTSWETQYF
cdr3_nt: TGTGCCAGCAGCCCTCGGACTAGCTGGGAGACCCAGTACTTC

clone_size: medium-sized
d_call: .
j_call: TRBJ2-3
v_call: TRBV7-3
cdr3_aa: CASSLGRNTDTQYF
cdr3_nt: TGTGCCAGCAGCTTGGGCAGAAACACAGATACGCAGTATTTT

clone_size: few
d_call: TRBD2
j_call: TRBJ2-1
v_call: TRBV14
cdr3_aa: CASSPLGSGRSFF
cdr3_nt: TGTGCCAGCAGCCCCCTCGGTAGCGGGAGATCGTTCTTC

clone_size: many
d_call: .
j_call: TRBJ2-4
v_call: TRBV25-1
cdr3_aa: CASSEERRGNIQYF
cdr3_nt: TGTGCCAGCAGTGAGGAGCGTAGGGGAAACATTCAGTACTTC

clone_size: few
d_call: TRBD1
j_call: TRBJ1-5
v_call: TRBV20-1
cdr3_aa: CSARGDRANQPQHF
cdr3_nt: TGCAGTGCTAGAGGCGACAGGGCAAATCAGCCCCAGCATTTT

clone_size: medium-sized
d_call: TRBD1
j_call: TRBJ2-7
v_call: TRBV20-1
cdr3_aa: CSARETGSGQYF
cdr3_nt: TGCAGTGCTAGAGAGACAGGGTCCGGGCAGTACTTC

clone_size: .
d_call: .
j_call: TRBJ2-1
v_call: TRBV7-3
cdr3_aa: CASGFAWGAGDNEQFF
cdr3_nt: TGTGCCAGCGGCTTCGCGTGGGGGGCGGGAGACAATGAGCAGTTCTTC

clone_size: .
d_call: TRBD2
j_call: TRBJ2-2
v_call: TRBV6-5
cdr3_aa: CASSRRRLAGDTGELFF
cdr3_nt: TGTGCCAGCAGCCGACGAAGACTAGCGGGAGACACCGGGGAGCTGTTTTTT

clone_size: .
d_call: TRBD2
j_call: TRBJ2-5
v_call: TRBV6-2/TRBV6-3
cdr3_aa: CASRRGLAGGAAETQYF
cdr3_nt: TGTGCCAGCAGACGCGGACTAGCGGGAGGAGCAGCAGAGACCCAGTACTTC

clone_size: few
d_call: .
j_call: TRBJ2-7
v_call: TRBV19
cdr3_aa: CASSLAGQGFYEQYF
cdr3_nt: TGTGCCAGTAGTCTAGCGGGACAGGGCTTCTACGAGCAGTACTTC

clone_size: many
d_call: TRBD1
j_call: TRBJ1-5
v_call: TRBV7-2
cdr3_aa: CASSPGRGEHQPQHF
cdr3_nt: TGTGCCAGCAGCCCCGGCAGGGGGGAGCATCAGCCCCAGCATTTT

clone_size: many
d_call: TRBD1
j_call: TRBJ2-7
v_call: TRBV6-5
cdr3_aa: CASTTGYDEQYF
cdr3_nt: TGTGCCAGTACGACAGGGTATGACGAGCAGTACTTC

clone_size: few
d_call: .
j_call: TRBJ1-2
v_call: TRBV6-5
cdr3_aa: CASSLQGYGYTF
cdr3_nt: TGTGCCAGCAGTCTCCAGGGCTATGGCTACACCTTC

clone_size: medium-sized
d_call: TRBD2
j_call: TRBJ2-2
v_call: TRBV7-6
cdr3_aa: CASSPLTSGRVHTGELFF
cdr3_nt: TGTGCCAGCAGCCCGCTGACTAGCGGGAGGGTACACACCGGGGAGCTGTTTTTT

clone_size: medium-sized
d_call: .
j_call: TRBJ2-1
v_call: TRBV12-3/TRBV12-4
cdr3_aa: CASSLGSQGYNEQFF
cdr3_nt: TGTGCCAGCAGTTTAGGTTCCCAGGGGTACAATGAGCAGTTCTTC

clone_size: .
d_call: .
j_call: TRBJ2-7
v_call: TRBV14
cdr3_aa: CASSQYSNSGLVYEQYF
cdr3_nt: TGTGCCAGCAGCCAATACTCTAATTCGGGACTTGTCTACGAGCAGTACTTC

clone_size: .
d_call: .
j_call: TRBJ2-1
v_call: TRBV7-9
cdr3_aa: CASSLGGGYNEQFF
cdr3_nt: TGTGCCAGCAGCTTAGGAGGGGGATACAATGAGCAGTTCTTC

clone_size: .
d_call: .
j_call: TRBJ1-3
v_call: TRBV12-3/TRBV12-4
cdr3_aa: CASSYKGRGTIYF
cdr3_nt: TGTGCCAGCAGTTATAAGGGAAGAGGTACCATATATTTT

clone_size: many
d_call: TRBD1
j_call: TRBJ1-2
v_call: TRBV27
cdr3_aa: CASSRAGGQDGYTF
cdr3_nt: TGTGCCAGCAGCCGGGCTGGGGGACAGGATGGCTACACCTTC

clone_size: once
d_call: .
j_call: TRBJ2-1
v_call: TRBV14
cdr3_aa: CASSQDSDEQFF
cdr3_nt: TGTGCCAGCAGCCAAGATTCGGATGAGCAGTTCTTC

clone_size: few
d_call: TRBD1
j_call: TRBJ2-4
v_call: TRBV27
cdr3_aa: CASSISGQKNIQYF
cdr3_nt: TGTGCCAGCAGTATTTCGGGACAGAAAAACATTCAGTACTTC

clone_size: once
d_call: TRBD2
j_call: TRBJ2-3
v_call: TRBV12-3/TRBV12-4
cdr3_aa: CASSLGLAGQLDTQYF
cdr3_nt: TGTGCCAGCAGCCTCGGACTAGCGGGACAGCTAGATACGCAGTATTTT

clone_size: .
d_call: .
j_call: TRBJ2-3
v_call: TRBV19
cdr3_aa: CASSIADNLRTQYF
cdr3_nt: TGTGCCAGTAGTATAGCGGACAATTTGAGGACGCAGTATTTT

clone_size: many
d_call: .
j_call: TRBJ1-1
v_call: TRBV11-2
cdr3_aa: CASSLSRNTEAFF
cdr3_nt: TGTGCCAGCAGCTTATCCAGGAACACTGAAGCTTTCTTT